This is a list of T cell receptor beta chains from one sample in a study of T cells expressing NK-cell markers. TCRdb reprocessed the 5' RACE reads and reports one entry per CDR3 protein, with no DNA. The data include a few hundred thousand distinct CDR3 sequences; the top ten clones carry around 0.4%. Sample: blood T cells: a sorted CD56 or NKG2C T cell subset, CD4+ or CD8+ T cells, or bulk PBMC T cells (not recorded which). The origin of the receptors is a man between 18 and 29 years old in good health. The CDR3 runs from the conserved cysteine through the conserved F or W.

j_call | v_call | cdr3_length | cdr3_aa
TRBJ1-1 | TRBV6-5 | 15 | CASSYSPGPNTEAFF
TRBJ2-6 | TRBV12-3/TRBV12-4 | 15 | CASSPGGLGANVLTF
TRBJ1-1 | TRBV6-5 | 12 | CASSSTGSEAFF
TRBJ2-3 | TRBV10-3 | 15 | CAISGGRKSTDTQYF
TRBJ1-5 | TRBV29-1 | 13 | CSVGLNRNQPQHF
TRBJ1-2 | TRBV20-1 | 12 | CSARPGNSGYTF
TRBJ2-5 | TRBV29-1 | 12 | CSVGERKETQYF
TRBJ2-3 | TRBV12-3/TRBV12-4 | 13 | CASSPLRTDTQYF
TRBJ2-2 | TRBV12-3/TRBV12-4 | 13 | CASRTSEPGELFF
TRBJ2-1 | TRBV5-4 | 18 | CASSLEGGLAGPNNEQFF
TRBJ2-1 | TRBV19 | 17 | CASSTPEGVGVGDEQFF
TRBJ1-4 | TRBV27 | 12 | CASSFSEGELFF
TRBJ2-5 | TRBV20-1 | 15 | CSARIGTSGGETQYF
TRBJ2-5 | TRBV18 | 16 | CASSPASLRGQETQYF
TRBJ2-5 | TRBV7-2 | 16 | CASSLVAGGAQETQYF
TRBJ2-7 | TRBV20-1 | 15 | CSARDATASSYEQYF
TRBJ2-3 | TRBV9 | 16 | CASSVTSGRRTDTQYF
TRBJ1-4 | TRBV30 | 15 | CAWSVGTGGDEKLFF
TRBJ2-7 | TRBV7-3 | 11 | CASSLISEQYF
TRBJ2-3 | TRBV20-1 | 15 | CSASLAASSTDTQYF
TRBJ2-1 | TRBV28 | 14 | CASSLPLVRDEQFF
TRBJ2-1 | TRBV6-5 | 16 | CASSSRQGGSYNEQFF
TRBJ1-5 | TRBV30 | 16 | CASTGQGTASNQPQHF
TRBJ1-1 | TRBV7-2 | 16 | CASSPDTGTVNTEAFF
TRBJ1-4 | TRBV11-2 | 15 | CASSLGLGVGEKLFF
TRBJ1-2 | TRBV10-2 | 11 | CASSTSYGYTF
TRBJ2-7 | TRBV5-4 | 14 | CASSLSGSYYEQYF
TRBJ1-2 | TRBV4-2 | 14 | CASSADRGDYGYTF
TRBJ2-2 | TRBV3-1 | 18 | CASSQVLTAGKSTGELFF
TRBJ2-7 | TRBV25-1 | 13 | CASSEPGSYEQYF
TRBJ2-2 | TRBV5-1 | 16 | CASSSRTGGDTGELFF
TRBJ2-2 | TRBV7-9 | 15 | CASRNQGVDTGELFF
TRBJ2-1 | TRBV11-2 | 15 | CASSLSGSGNNEQFF
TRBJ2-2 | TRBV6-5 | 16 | CASSYSGGGRNGELFF
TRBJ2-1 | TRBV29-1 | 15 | CSVEWAGGSYNEQFF